The rows below give T cell receptor beta chains drawn from one sample of a study of T cell changes during pregnancy in multiple sclerosis. Assay used: immunoSEQ multiplex PCR; TCRdb lists only in-frame clones, some missing. The sample records about 120,000 clones, about 93% being singletons. The material was peripheral blood, obtained in the third trimester of pregnancy. The receptors come from a female donor with multiple sclerosis, enrolled in a pregnancy study. The CDR3 runs from the conserved cysteine through the conserved F or W. The D gene is left open where the match is weak. The size entry is marked missing in some rows and otherwise reads once, few, many or a size class.

j_call | clone_size | d_call | v_call | cdr3_nt | cdr3_aa
TRBJ2-2 | - | - | TRBV19 | TGTGCTGCAGGGTCCACCCCGAACACCGGGGAGCTGTTTTTT | CAAGSTPNTGELFF
TRBJ2-5 | - | - | TRBV29-1 | TGCAGCGTTGGCAGGGAAGAGACCCAGTACTTC | CSVGREETQYF
TRBJ2-5 | - | TRBD1 | TRBV11-2 | TGTGCCAGCAGCTCTGGACAGGGGAGGCAAGAGACCCAGTACTTC | CASSSGQGRQETQYF
TRBJ2-7 | - | - | TRBV15 | TGTGCCACCAGCACCAGGTCCGACGAGCAGTACTTC | CATSTRSDEQYF
TRBJ2-7 | - | - | TRBV30 | TGTGCCTGGAGTGGCACACGCTTCTACGAGCAGTACTTC | CAWSGTRFYEQYF
TRBJ2-1 | - | - | TRBV10-3 | TGTGCCACTAAAGGAGCGGACTATTCCTACAATGAGCAGTTCTTC | CATKGADYSYNEQFF
TRBJ2-5 | - | TRBD1 | TRBV2 | TGTGCCAGCGAAACCCGGGACAGGGGGGAAGAGACCCAGTACTTC | CASETRDRGEETQYF
TRBJ2-1 | - | - | TRBV5-6 | TGTGCCAGCAGCTTCGGCGGGAATCGGTACAATGAGCAGTTCTTC | CASSFGGNRYNEQFF
TRBJ2-7 | - | - | TRBV2 | TGTGCCAGCAGTGAAGGGGGCAGGGGACGTGGCTACGAGCAGTACTTC | CASSEGGRGRGYEQYF
TRBJ2-1 | once | - | TRBV6-5 | TGTGCCAGCAGTTACTCGAACCAGGGGTATAATGAGCAGTTCTTC | CASSYSNQGYNEQFF
TRBJ1-1 | - | TRBD1 | TRBV18 | TGTGCCAGCTCACCCCAGGGGGCGAGTGCTGAAGCTTTCTTT | CASSPQGASAEAFF
TRBJ1-2 | - | TRBD1 | TRBV6-5 | TGTGCCAGCAGAACCGGGACAGCCTATGGCTACACCTTC | CASRTGTAYGYTF
TRBJ2-6 | - | TRBD1 | TRBV5-1 | TGCGCCAGCAGCTTCACGACAGGGGTAGGGGCCAACGTCCTGACTTTC | CASSFTTGVGANVLTF
TRBJ2-5 | - | - | TRBV19 | TGTGCCAGTAGTCCACAGATTAACCAAGAGACCCAGTACTTC | CASSPQINQETQYF
TRBJ1-4 | - | - | TRBV25-1 | TGTGCCAGCAGTGAAACCGGGTTTAATGAAAAACTGTTTTTT | CASSETGFNEKLFF
TRBJ1-1 | - | TRBD1 | TRBV19 | TGTGCCAGTATGGGTCGACAGGGGGCCACTGAAGCTTTCTTT | CASMGRQGATEAFF
TRBJ2-7 | - | TRBD1 | TRBV7-6 | TGTGCCAGCAGCCCCCGGACAGGGGTCGACGAGCAGTACTTC | CASSPRTGVDEQYF
TRBJ2-7 | - | - | TRBV7-2 | TGTGCCAGCAGCTTAGGCGGGGCCTCCTACGAGCAGTACTTC | CASSLGGASYEQYF
TRBJ1-1 | - | TRBD1 | TRBV19 | TGTGCCAGTAGCCGAGACAGGGGAGGACCTGAAGCTTTCTTT | CASSRDRGGPEAFF
TRBJ1-3 | few | TRBD1 | TRBV6-1 | TGTGCCAGCAGTCCCCGGGACAGATCGGGAAACACCATATATTTT | CASSPRDRSGNTIYF
TRBJ1-3 | - | - | TRBV28 | TGTGCCAGCAGTTTTGGGGTGGCGGGACTCTTGAACACCATATATTTT | CASSFGVAGLLNTIYF
TRBJ1-5 | once | - | TRBV27 | TGTGCCAGCAGCGGGACTTTGAATCAGCCCCAGCATTTT | CASSGTLNQPQHF
TRBJ2-5 | once | - | TRBV18 | TGTGCCAGCTCACCCCCACAAGAGACCCAGTACTTC | CASSPPQETQYF
TRBJ2-3 | - | TRBD2 | TRBV30 | TGTGCCTGGAGTGGATATAGCGGGAGCACAGATACGCAGTATTTT | CAWSGYSGSTDTQYF
TRBJ1-1 | - | - | TRBV18 | TGTGCCAGCTCACCCTCGGAAGGGTTTGGGAGAAACACTGAAGCTTTCTTT | CASSPSEGFGRNTEAFF
TRBJ2-2 | - | TRBD2 | TRBV7-2 | TGTGCCAGCAGCCCGGGACTAGCCGTCGGGGAGCTGTTTTTT | CASSPGLAVGELFF